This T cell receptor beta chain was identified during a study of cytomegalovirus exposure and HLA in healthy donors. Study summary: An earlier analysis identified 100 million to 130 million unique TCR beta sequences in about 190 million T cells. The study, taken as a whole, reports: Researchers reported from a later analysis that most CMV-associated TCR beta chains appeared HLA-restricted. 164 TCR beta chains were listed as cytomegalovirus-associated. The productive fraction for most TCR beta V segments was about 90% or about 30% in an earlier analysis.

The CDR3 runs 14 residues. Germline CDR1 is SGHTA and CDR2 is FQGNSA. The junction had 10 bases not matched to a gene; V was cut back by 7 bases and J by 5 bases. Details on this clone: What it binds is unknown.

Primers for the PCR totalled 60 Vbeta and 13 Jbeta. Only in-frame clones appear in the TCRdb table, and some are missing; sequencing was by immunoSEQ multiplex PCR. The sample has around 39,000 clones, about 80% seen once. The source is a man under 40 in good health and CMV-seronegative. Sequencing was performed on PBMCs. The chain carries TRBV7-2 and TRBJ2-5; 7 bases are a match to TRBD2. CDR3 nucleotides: TGTGCCAGCATCATCCCGGGGGGTCTGGAGACCCAGTACTTC. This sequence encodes CASIIPGGLETQYF.